A single sample gave rise to the 11 T cell receptor beta chains below, sequenced in a study of shared clonotypes between healthy human individuals. Assay used: immunoSEQ multiplex PCR; TCRdb lists only in-frame clones, some missing. In the table there are 2.5 million or so clones, more than 80% of which are singletons. Material: naive CD4+ T cells sorted from blood. Subset given: CD45RA+ positively selected. All receptors derive from a man aged 18 to 29 in good health.

This chain uses TRBV6-1 with TRBJ2-7, with TRBD1 matching 10 bases. Germline V gene sequence: CDR1 MNHNS, CDR2 SASEGT. The CDR3 contains 13 residues. After removal of 6 bases from V and 6 bases from J, the junction contained 5 bases not matched to a gene. The CDR3: CASRGQGTGEQYF. In nucleotides, the CDR3 is TGTGCCAGCAGGGGACAGGGGACCGGCGAGCAGTACTTC.

Comments on this clone: This sample includes further DNA sequences coding for the same CDR3. The chain joins TRBV5-1 to TRBJ2-7; tentatively, D is TRBD1 (7 bases). The germline V and J ends were trimmed by 0 bases and 0 bases, with 10 bases remaining between them. This CDR3 contains 15 residues. The germline V gene has CDR1 SGHRS and CDR2 YFSETQ. DNA for the CDR3: TGCGCCAGCAGCTTGGGCGGGACAGTCTCCTACGAGCAGTACTTC. Protein product: CASSLGGTVSYEQYF. The whole variable domain, remainder taken from reference TRBV5-1 and TRBJ2-7, is KAGVTQTPRYLIKTRGQQVTLSCSPISGHRSVSWYQQTPGQGLQFLFEYFSETQRNKGNFPGRFSGRQFSNSRSEMNVSTLELGDSALYLCASSLGGTVSYEQYFGPGTRLTVT.

The V call is TRBV5-1, the J call TRBJ2-3; no clear D. Germline V CDR1 and CDR2: SGHRS, YFSETQ. The germline V and J ends were trimmed by 4 bases and 1 base, with 13 bases remaining between them. The CDR3 runs 15 residues. CDR3 amino acids: CASSGMDLGTDTQYF. CDR3 nucleotides: TGCGCCAGCAGCGGGATGGACCTTGGCACAGATACGCAGTATTTT. The entire variable domain, with the rest obtained from reference TRBV5-1 and TRBJ2-3, is as follows: KAGVTQTPRYLIKTRGQQVTLSCSPISGHRSVSWYQQTPGQGLQFLFEYFSETQRNKGNFPGRFSGRQFSNSRSEMNVSTLELGDSALYLCASSGMDLGTDTQYFGPGTRLTVL.

J is TRBJ1-4 and V is TRBV5-4, with D possibly TRBD1 on 5 matching bases. V lost 4 bases and J 5 bases, leaving 15 bases between the germline ends. The CDR3 covers 15 residues. Germline CDR1 is SGHNT and CDR2 is YYREEE (reference sequence). The CDR3 spells CASSLPGLQNEKLFF. The CDR3 coding sequence is TGTGCCAGCAGCCTACCGGGACTCCAGAATGAAAAACTGTTTTTT.

V and J are TRBV15 and TRBJ1-4, with no clear D. The CDR3 sequence is 15 residues long. V shed 0 bases and J shed 8 bases, with 13 bases lying between them. Germline loops: CDR1 LNHNV, CDR2 YYDKDF (reference sequence). CDR3 sequence: CATSRDVQREEKLFF. The CDR3 bases are TGTGCCACCAGCAGAGATGTACAGAGGGAAGAAAAACTGTTTTTT.

V usage is TRBV5-1 and J usage is TRBJ2-7, with D uncertain. The CDR3 has 13 residues. Germline V gene lookup returns CDR1 SGHRS and CDR2 YFSETQ. The ends were cut back, 3 bases at V and 6 bases at J, with 13 bases in the middle. CDR3 DNA: TGCGCCAGCAGCTGGGGTGAGTCTCGCGAGCAGTACTTC. It specifies CASSWGESREQYF.

The chain couples TRBV10-3 to TRBJ1-2; D not resolved. The V gene's germline CDR1 is ENHRY and CDR2 SYGVKD. Trimming removed 2 bases from V and 4 bases from J, with 8 bases in between. The CDR3 has 13 residues. Here the CDR3 reads CAISETQFYGYTF. The CDR3 DNA reads TGTGCCATCAGTGAGACCCAGTTCTATGGCTACACCTTC.

This sequence joins TRBV28 and TRBJ1-2, with TRBD1 matching over 7 bases. There are 13 residues in the CDR3. Losses at the gene ends were 7 bases for V and 8 bases for J; bases not matched to a gene: 10. The germline V gene encodes CDR1 MDHEN and CDR2 SYDVKM. For the CDR3, the DNA is TGTGCCAGCAAAAAGGGGGACAGTCTAGGCTACACCTTC. This sequence encodes CASKKGDSLGYTF.

V gene TRBV29-1 combines with J gene TRBJ2-1; a possible D gene is TRBD2 (6 bases). This CDR3 comprises 11 residues. Trimming left V 4 bases short and J 8 bases short, with 9 bases between. From germline, CDR1 is SQVTM and CDR2 ANQGSEA. CDR3 nucleotides: TGCAGCGTTGGGAGGGCGGATGAGCAGTTCTTC. Its protein product is CSVGRADEQFF.

The J gene is TRBJ2-7, the V gene TRBV5-1; 10 bases are shared with TRBD1. The CDR3 has 15 residues. CDR1 is SGHRS and CDR2 is YFSETQ in the germline V gene. J was trimmed by 4 bases and V by 4 bases; bases with no gene match: 8. The DNA for the CDR3 is TGCGCCAGCAGCCTACCGGGACAGGGGAATTACGAGCAGTACTTC. This sequence encodes CASSLPGQGNYEQYF.

For this clone: Other DNA sequences from this sample encode an identical CDR3 as well. This rearrangement joins TRBV9 to TRBJ1-5, with D hard to call. V was clipped by 0 bases and J by 0 bases, with 7 bases between them. Germline V CDR1 and CDR2: SGDLS, YYNGEE. The CDR3 runs 15 residues. The CDR3 sequence: CASSVGPYSNQPQHF. The CDR3 DNA reads as TGTGCCAGCAGCGTAGGACCGTATAGCAATCAGCCCCAGCATTTT.